These 21 T cell receptor beta chains originate from one sample sequenced in a study of beta chain features in type 1 diabetes. Their cognate antigens are unknown. Of the isolated RNA, all was reverse transcribed, and so the sequenced material was expressed TCRB transcripts. The repertoire was sequenced with immunoSEQ multiplex PCR; TCRdb's copy has only in-frame clones and lacks some. This table holds hundreds of thousands of clones, around an eighth found once. Notes on the study in general: All four CD4+ subsets of Type 1 diabetes patients contained TCRB CDR3s that were moderately but significantly shorter.

Material for sequencing was naive CD4+ T cells from blood. These receptor sequences come from a man between 18 and 29 years old with type 1 diabetes.

This clone was counted between two and nine times. This chain uses TRBV29-1 with TRBJ2-7, with 10 bases that match TRBD1. From germline, CDR1 is SQVTM and CDR2 ANQGSEA. The CDR3 consists of 14 residues. The V and J ends lost 5 bases and 3 bases, in that order; junction bases with no gene match: 7. CDR3 in DNA: TGCAGCGTTCTTCCGACAGGGGGCGGCTACGAGCAGTACTTC. Amino acid sequence: CSVLPTGGGYEQYF.

This chain joins TRBV5-1 and TRBJ2-5; a weak D match, TRBD1 (5 bases). This CDR3 comprises 13 residues. Trimming left V 6 bases short and J 3 bases short, with 12 bases between. Germline V lookup: CDR1 SGHRS, CDR2 YFSETQ. CDR3 coding DNA: TGCGCCAGCACTCTCCAGGGTGAAGAGACCCAGTACTTC. Its translation: CASTLQGEETQYF. Full variable domain (missing parts from reference TRBV5-1 and TRBJ2-5): KAGVTQTPRYLIKTRGQQVTLSCSPISGHRSVSWYQQTPGQGLQFLFEYFSETQRNKGNFPGRFSGRQFSNSRSEMNVSTLELGDSALYLCASTLQGEETQYFGPGTRLLVL.

Points on this clone: The sample contains more than one DNA sequence encoding this CDR3. The rearrangement joins TRBV7-9 to TRBJ2-6; D unresolved. With 1 base removed from V and 0 bases from J, the gap between germline ends came to 4 bases. This CDR3 has 15 amino acids. The germline V gene has CDR1 SEHNR and CDR2 FQNEAQ (reference sequence). The CDR3 sequence is CASSLGGSGANVLTF. The CDR3 bases are TGTGCCAGCAGCTTAGGTGGCTCTGGGGCCAACGTCCTGACTTTC.

The gene calls are TRBV27 and TRBJ1-4; D unclear. V lost 10 bases, J lost 7 bases, and 16 bases lay in between. The CDR3 runs 13 residues. The germline CDR1 and CDR2 sequences are MNHEY and SMNVEV (reference sequence). CDR3 coding DNA: TGTGCCACCTCTGGGAGGATCGGTGAAAAACTGTTTTTT. Its translation: CATSGRIGEKLFF.

V and J are TRBV7-2 and TRBJ1-2; D not resolved. The length of the CDR3 is 16 residues. Trimming left V 5 bases short and J 0 bases short, with 16 bases between. Germline values: CDR1 SGHTA, CDR2 FQGNSA. CDR3 nucleotide sequence: TGTGCCAGCAGCCCAGCCCATGGGTCATCTAACTATGGCTACACCTTC. This translates into CASSPAHGSSNYGYTF.

The chain employs TRBV14 and TRBJ1-2, with 8 bases identical to TRBD1. The CDR3 runs 13 residues. Germline loops: CDR1 SGHDN, CDR2 FVKESK. J was trimmed by 6 bases and V by 1 base; bases with no gene match: 1. The CDR3 reads CASSQGQGNGYTF. The CDR3 DNA reads TGTGCCAGCAGCCAAGGACAGGGGAATGGCTACACCTTC.

This clone was seen a handful of times. The chain employs TRBV5-6 and TRBJ2-5, with D perhaps TRBD1 (6 bases). V lost 0 bases and J 7 bases, leaving 16 bases between the germline ends. The CDR3 is 15 residues long. Germline-derived CDR1 and CDR2 are SGHDT and YYEEEE. CDR3 sequence: CASSLGDTGTWTQYF. CDR3 in DNA: TGTGCCAGCAGCTTGGGGGACACCGGCACTTGGACCCAGTACTTC.

The CDR3, as DNA: TGTGCCAGCAGTGATCAATACGGGGGCGACTATGGCTACACCTTC. This encodes CASSDQYGGDYGYTF. The chain couples TRBV2 to TRBJ1-2, with a possible D match to TRBD1 (6 bases). The CDR3 has 15 amino acids. Germline V gives CDR1 SNHLY, CDR2 FYNNEI. Deletions cut 3 bases from V and 3 bases from J, with 14 bases between. The whole variable domain, remainder taken from reference TRBV2 and TRBJ1-2, is EPEVTQTPSHQVTQMGQEVILRCVPISNHLYFYWYRQILGQKVEFLVSFYNNEISEKSEIFDDQFSVERPDGSNFTLKIRSTKLEDSAMYFCASSDQYGGDYGYTFGSGTRLTVV.

The chain links TRBV14 to TRBJ2-1; D call uncertain. Between the trimmed V and J ends, which lost 1 base and 4 bases, there was a span of 8 bases. This CDR3 has 14 residues. Germline V lookup: CDR1 SGHDN, CDR2 FVKESK. The CDR3 here is CASSQGRRYNEQFF. The CDR3 DNA sequence: TGTGCCAGCAGCCAAGGTCGCAGATACAATGAGCAGTTCTTC.

This clone has more than one count but fewer than ten. This chain links TRBV5-1 with TRBJ2-5; D not certain. CDR1 and CDR2 from the germline V gene are SGHRS and YFSETQ. This CDR3 comprises 13 residues. Deletions cut 4 bases from V and 3 bases from J, with 10 bases between. CDR3 sequence (DNA): TGCGCCAGCAGCCCGGTCCAGGAAGAGACCCAGTACTTC. This encodes CASSPVQEETQYF.

This clone was observed a handful of times. J is TRBJ2-1 and V is TRBV19; 7 nucleotides align to TRBD1. Looked up from germline, CDR1 is LNHDA and CDR2 is SQIVND (reference sequence). The CDR3 has 12 amino acids. With 6 bases clipped from V and 9 bases from J, the junction kept 5 bases outside the gene matches. The CDR3 protein is CASSTGAAEQFF. The CDR3 DNA sequence: TGTGCCAGTAGCACAGGGGCGGCTGAGCAGTTCTTC.

This clone was seen only a few times. The chain uses TRBV19 and TRBJ2-1; 8 bases are a match to TRBD2. Per the germline V gene, CDR1 is LNHDA and CDR2 is SQIVND (reference sequence). V lost 3 bases and J lost 8; bases outside the gene matches: 9. The CDR3 covers 15 residues. The CDR3 DNA reads as TGTGCCAGTAGTATTACGGGACTAGTCACCCATGAGCAGTTCTTC. Translation gives CASSITGLVTHEQFF.

This clone came up a few times. This rearrangement joins TRBV7-9 to TRBJ1-4; D remains unclear. Trimming shortened V by 5 bases and J by 2 bases, and 18 bases separated the two germline ends. The V gene's germline CDR1 is SEHNR and CDR2 FQNEAQ (reference sequence). This CDR3 comprises 17 residues. This CDR3 reads CASSLGPTFRTNEKLFF. As DNA, the CDR3 is TGTGCCAGCAGCCTCGGACCCACGTTTAGGACTAATGAAAAACTGTTTTTT.

This clone turned up a few times. This sequence joins TRBV15 and TRBJ1-4; weak D call: TRBD1 (5 bases). Germline assignment: CDR1 LNHNV and CDR2 YYDKDF (reference sequence). Trimming removed 3 bases at V and 3 bases at J, with 11 bases between. The CDR3 is 15 amino acids. This CDR3 reads CATSRSGAPNEKLFF. CDR3 nucleotides: TGTGCCACCAGCAGGTCCGGGGCCCCTAATGAAAAACTGTTTTTT.

This clone was observed a few times. V usage is TRBV9 and J usage is TRBJ2-1; D gene ambiguous. The CDR3 totals 14 residues. V dropped 3 bases and J dropped 3 bases, with 10 bases sitting between them. Per germline, CDR1 SGDLS and CDR2 YYNGEE. As DNA, the CDR3 is TGTGCCAGCAGCGGGAGCGATTACTACAATGAGCAGTTCTTC. Translated, it gives CASSGSDYYNEQFF.

This chain connects TRBV29-1 to TRBJ1-2; the D is unclear. The germline V gene encodes CDR1 SQVTM and CDR2 ANQGSEA. This CDR3 is 12 amino acids long. Trimming removed 2 bases from V and 4 bases from J, with 8 bases in between. The CDR3 nucleotides are TGCAGCGTTGAATCGGATCTCTATGGCTACACCTTC. It translates to CSVESDLYGYTF.

A few counts support this clone. The chain couples TRBV2 to TRBJ2-5; TRBD1 aligns across 7 bases. Looked up from germline, CDR1 is SNHLY and CDR2 is FYNNEI. The CDR3 contains 16 residues. V gave up 4 bases and J gave up 4 bases; unmatched junction bases: 12. This CDR3 is CASSGRERGGRETQYF. The CDR3 DNA reads TGTGCCAGCAGTGGGAGAGAGCGAGGGGGCCGAGAGACCCAGTACTTC.

The genes are TRBV29-1 and TRBJ2-3; D might be TRBD1 or TRBD2, each matching 5 bases. Germline V gene data show CDR1 as SQVTM and CDR2 as ANQGSEA. CDR3 size: 13 residues. V gave up 4 bases and J gave up 3 bases, with 11 bases separating them. The DNA of the CDR3 is TGCAGCGTTGGAGGGGAAGCTACAGATACGCAGTATTTT. The encoded protein is CSVGGEATDTQYF.

This chain links TRBV29-1 with TRBJ2-5; 15 bases line up with TRBD2. The CDR3 length is 12 residues. Germline V gene lookup returns CDR1 SQVTM and CDR2 ANQGSEA. Trimming cost V 6 bases and J 12 bases; bases outside gene matches: 5. CDR3 protein: CSVGLAGGRKYF. CDR3 nucleotides: TGCAGCGTGGGACTAGCGGGGGGCCGCAAGTACTTC.

The chain joins TRBV5-1 to TRBJ1-4, with D possibly being TRBD1 (5 bases). The CDR3 contains 15 residues. Germline assignment: CDR1 SGHRS and CDR2 YFSETQ. The V end was cut by 4 bases, the J end by 5 bases, with 15 bases between. Here the CDR3 DNA reads TGCGCCAGCAGCCTCCTGGGGACGGAGAATGAAAAACTGTTTTTT. Translation gives CASSLLGTENEKLFF.

V is TRBV27 and J is TRBJ1-5; TRBD1 is a possible D gene (6 bases). The CDR3 totals 15 residues. The ends were cut back, 3 bases at V and 4 bases at J, with 13 bases in the middle. Per germline, CDR1 MNHEY and CDR2 SMNVEV (reference sequence). Here the CDR3 DNA reads TGTGCCAGCAGTTTCAGGTCAGGGGCAAATCAGCCCCAGCATTTT. Translating gives CASSFRSGANQPQHF.